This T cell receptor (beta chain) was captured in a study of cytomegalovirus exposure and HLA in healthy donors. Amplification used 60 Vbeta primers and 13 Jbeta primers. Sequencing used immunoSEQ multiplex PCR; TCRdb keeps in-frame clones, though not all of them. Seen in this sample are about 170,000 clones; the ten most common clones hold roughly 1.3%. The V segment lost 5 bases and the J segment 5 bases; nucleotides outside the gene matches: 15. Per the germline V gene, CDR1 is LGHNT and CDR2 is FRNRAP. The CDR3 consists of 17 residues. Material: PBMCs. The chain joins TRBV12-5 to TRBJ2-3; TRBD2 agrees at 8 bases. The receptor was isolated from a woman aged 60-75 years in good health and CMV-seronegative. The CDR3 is CASGPRTSAGELDTQYF. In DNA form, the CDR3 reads TGTGCTAGTGGTCCCCGGACCTCAGCGGGGGAGTTAGATACGCAGTATTTT. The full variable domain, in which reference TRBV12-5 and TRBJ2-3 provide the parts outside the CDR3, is DARVTQTPRHKVTEMGQEVTMRCQPILGHNTVFWYRQTMMQGLELLAYFRNRAPLDDSGMPKDRFSAEMPDATLATLKIQPSEPRDSAVYFCASGPRTSAGELDTQYFGPGTRLTVL.